These 13 T cell receptor beta chains share one sample of origin, sequenced in a study of vaccination and CD4 T cells after COVID-19. Time point: late sampling 161 to 241 days after vaccination in a few convalescent patients. Treatment meaning: approximately 9-day PBMC culture with coronavirus spike peptide pools or control peptides (ViraFEST assay). These receptors' targets are unknown. Sequencing of cultured CD4+ T cell DNA used the Oncomine TCR Beta short-read assay. MiXCR was run by TCRdb on the PCR reads, yielding one entry per CDR3 protein. The table records some 16,000 distinct CDR3 sequences, more than 45% of them present only once. The specimen comprised CD4+ T cells from blood, cultured in vitro, sampled about 7 months after SARS-CoV-2 vaccination. The receptor source for this set is a human donor who had recovered from COVID-19.

J is TRBJ1-5 and V is TRBV2, with D maybe TRBD1 (5 bases). Trimming left V 4 bases short and J 7 bases short, with 14 bases between. There are 14 residues in the CDR3. CDR1 is SNHLY, CDR2 FYNNEI, per germline. CDR3 DNA: TGTGCCAGCAGTGGGCAGCAAGCAGGGCAGCCCCAGCATTTT. Translating gives CASSGQQAGQPQHF.

This clonotype was seen a few times. V and J are TRBV6-1 and TRBJ1-5; D unclear. Trimming took 1 base from V and 4 from J, leaving 11 bases between them. The CDR3 covers 15 residues. Germline CDR1 and CDR2: MNHNS and SASEGT. CDR3 in amino acids: CASSEGSIDNQPQHF. CDR3 nucleotide sequence: TGTGCCAGCAGTGAAGGGTCGATAGATAATCAGCCCCAGCATTTT.

The chain links TRBV20-1 to TRBJ1-2, with D maybe TRBD1 (5 bases). Germline V gene lookup returns CDR1 DFQATT and CDR2 SNEGSKA (reference sequence). V lost 3 bases and J 5 bases, leaving 16 bases between the germline ends. The CDR3 covers 14 residues. Here the CDR3 reads CSASFRAPSYGYTF. The CDR3 DNA reads as TGCAGTGCTAGTTTCAGGGCACCCTCATATGGCTACACCTTC.

This rearrangement joins TRBV19 to TRBJ1-2; 8 nucleotides line up with TRBD1. Looked up from germline, CDR1 is LNHDA and CDR2 is SQIVND (reference sequence). The ends lost 3 bases at V and 5 bases at J; junction bases unmatched: 11. This CDR3 has 16 amino acids. The CDR3 loop reads CASSIRGAGGMYGYTF. CDR3 DNA: TGTGCCAGTAGTATTCGAGGGGCAGGGGGCATGTATGGCTACACCTTC. Variable domain in full (rest from reference TRBV19 and TRBJ1-2): DGGITQSPKYLFRKEGQNVTLSCEQNLNHDAMYWYRQDPGQGLRLIYYSQIVNDFQKGDIAEGYSVSREKKESFPLTVTSAQKNPTAFYLCASSIRGAGGMYGYTFGSGTRLTVV.

This clonotype was seen a few times. The genes are TRBV7-9 and TRBJ2-2; 11 bases fit TRBD2. The CDR3 totals 17 residues. The J segment lost 6 bases and the V segment lost 4 bases, leaving 10 bases of the junction unmatched. Germline V gene sequence: CDR1 SEHNR, CDR2 FQNEAQ (reference sequence). DNA for the CDR3: TGTGCCAGCAGCTCCGACCGTAGCGGGGGGGATCCCGGGGAGCTGTTTTTT. Protein sequence: CASSSDRSGGDPGELFF.

The rearrangement links TRBV20-1 to TRBJ1-2, with 12 bases aligning to TRBD1. V gave up 5 bases and J gave up 8 bases; unmatched junction bases: 3. This CDR3 is 12 amino acids long. Germline V gene lookup returns CDR1 DFQATT and CDR2 SNEGSKA (reference sequence). CDR3 loop: CSAWDRGPGYTF. DNA for the CDR3: TGCAGTGCTTGGGACAGGGGGCCGGGCTACACCTTC.

The rearrangement uses TRBV20-1 and TRBJ1-5; TRBD1 might be the D (6 bases). This CDR3 contains 17 residues. Deletions cut 6 bases from V and 0 bases from J, with 21 bases between. Germline V lookup: CDR1 DFQATT, CDR2 SNEGSKA (reference sequence). As DNA, the CDR3 is TGCAGTGCCGCTCAAGGGACACCCGATAATAGCAATCAGCCCCAGCATTTT. Residues: CSAAQGTPDNSNQPQHF.

This clonotype was seen once. The V and J genes are TRBV6-2 or TRBV6-3 and TRBJ1-6; 7 nucleotides align to TRBD1. This CDR3 spans 18 amino acids. Germline values: CDR1 MNHEY, CDR2 SVGEGT. V trimming: 1 base; J trimming: 9 bases; junction bases outside the gene matches: 15. CDR3 region: CASSYLPQGIVSSSPLHF. The CDR3, as DNA: TGTGCCAGCAGTTACTTGCCACAGGGGATTGTATCGAGTTCACCCCTCCACTTT.

This clonotype was picked up one time. The genes are TRBV7-2 and TRBJ2-5; D is possibly TRBD1 or TRBD2 (6 bases each). The CDR3 consists of 16 residues. Germline-derived CDR1 and CDR2 are SGHTA and FQGNSA. Trimming took 4 bases from V and 5 from J, leaving 20 bases between them. The CDR3: CASSSGWGQGRETQYF. The CDR3 DNA reads TGTGCCAGCAGCTCGGGGTGGGGGCAGGGGAGGGAGACCCAGTACTTC. The full variable domain, its missing parts supplied by reference TRBV7-2 and TRBJ2-5, is GAGVSQSPSNKVTEKGKDVELRCDPISGHTALYWYRQSLGQGLEFLIYFQGNSAPDKSGLPSDRFSAERTGGSVSTLTIQRTQQEDSAVYLCASSSGWGQGRETQYFGPGTRLLVL.

The genes are TRBV30 and TRBJ2-1; 7 nucleotides line up with TRBD1. Losses at the gene ends were 5 bases for V and 10 bases for J; bases not matched to a gene: 8. Germline CDR1 is GTSNPN and CDR2 is SVGIG (reference sequence). The CDR3 is made up of 12 amino acids. For the CDR3, the DNA is TGTGCCTGGGATTACGGGACAGAAGAGCAGTTCTTC. Translated, it gives CAWDYGTEEQFF.

This chain's CDR3 is CASSGIGQGSTEAFF. The DNA of the CDR3 is TGTGCCAGCAGTGGTATCGGACAGGGGAGCACTGAAGCTTTCTTT. The genes are TRBV25-1 and TRBJ1-1, with 9 bases fitting TRBD1. The germline V gene has CDR1 MGHDK and CDR2 SYGVNS. The CDR3 has 15 residues. J was trimmed by 4 bases and V by 4 bases; bases with no gene match: 7.

This clonotype has more than one count but fewer than ten. This chain links TRBV20-1 with TRBJ1-5, with 10 bases fitting TRBD1. V shed 6 bases, J shed 4 bases, and the junction held 9 bases outside the gene matches. This CDR3 is built from 15 residues. Germline V gives CDR1 DFQATT, CDR2 SNEGSKA (reference sequence). The CDR3 sequence: CSADTGTGENQPQHF. The CDR3 DNA reads as TGCAGTGCCGACACCGGGACAGGGGAGAATCAGCCCCAGCATTTT.

There are a few counts of this clonotype. The chain uses TRBV7-6 and TRBJ2-1, with TRBD2 identical over 9 bases. Trimming removed 0 bases from V and 5 bases from J; junction bases left unmatched: 2. CDR3 length: 15 residues. Germline V lookup: CDR1 SGHVS, CDR2 FNYEAQ. This CDR3 reads CASSLAASGDNEQFF. CDR3 coding DNA: TGTGCCAGCAGCTTAGCGGCTAGCGGGGACAATGAGCAGTTCTTC.